A single T cell receptor (beta chain) is shown here with its context. Its antigen is unknown. Primers included in the PCR were 60 Vbeta and 13 Jbeta primers. Here immunoSEQ multiplex PCR was the method, and the copy in TCRdb shows in-frame clones only, minus some. The sample has about 160,000 clones; roughly 85% are singletons. These data come from a study of cytomegalovirus exposure and HLA in healthy donors. Study-level background: An early data release held tens of millions of unique TCRs from HLA-typed donors. Broader study findings: In vitro, a few CMV-associated chains proved specific for CMV antigens. In all likelihood, a cluster of highly shared sequence variants was a sequencing artifact.

CDR3 length: 14 residues. Germline trimming cut 8 bases from V and 5 bases from J; bases unmatched to any gene: 6. Germline CDR1 and CDR2: KGHSH and LQKENI. The sequencing sample was made of PBMCs. V gene TRBV18 combines with J gene TRBJ2-3, with 11 bases identical to TRBD2. This clonotype originated in a man aged 40-49 years in good health and CMV-seronegative. The CDR3 sequence: CASALTSGRDTQYF. CDR3 DNA: TGTGCCAGCGCCCTTACTAGCGGGAGAGATACGCAGTATTTT.